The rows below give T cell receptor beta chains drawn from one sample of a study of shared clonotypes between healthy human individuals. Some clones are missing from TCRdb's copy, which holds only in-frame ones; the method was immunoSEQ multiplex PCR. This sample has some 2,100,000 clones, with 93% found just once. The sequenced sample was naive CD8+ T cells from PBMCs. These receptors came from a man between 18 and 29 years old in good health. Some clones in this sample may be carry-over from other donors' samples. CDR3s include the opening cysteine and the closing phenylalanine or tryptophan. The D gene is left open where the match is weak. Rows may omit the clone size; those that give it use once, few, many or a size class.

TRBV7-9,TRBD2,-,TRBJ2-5,CASSLTSGQETQYF,TGTGCCAGCAGCTTAACTAGCGGCCAAGAGACCCAGTACTTC
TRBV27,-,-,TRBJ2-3,CASSLGRTDTQYF,TGTGCCAGCAGTCTTGGCCGGACAGATACGCAGTATTTT
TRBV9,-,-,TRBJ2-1,CASSVGRSSYNEQFF,TGTGCCAGCAGCGTAGGACGAAGCTCCTACAATGAGCAGTTCTTC
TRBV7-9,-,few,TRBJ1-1,CASSLPAQGGDTEAFF,TGTGCCAGCAGCTTACCCGCGCAGGGTGGAGACACTGAAGCTTTCTTT
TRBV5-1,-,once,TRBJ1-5,CASSLILRQNRDSNQPQHF,TGCGCCAGCAGCTTGATACTCCGACAAAACAGGGATAGCAATCAGCCCCAGCATTTT
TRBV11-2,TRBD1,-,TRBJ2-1,CASRSYGTADNEQFF,TGTGCCAGCCGCTCCTACGGGACAGCGGACAATGAGCAGTTCTTC
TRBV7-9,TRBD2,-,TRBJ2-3,CASSLRIAGEITNTQYF,TGTGCCAGCAGCTTAAGGATAGCGGGAGAGATCACAAATACGCAGTATTTT
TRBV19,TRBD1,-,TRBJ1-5,CASSIGRGPSNQPQHF,TGTGCCAGTAGTATTGGCAGGGGGCCTAGCAATCAGCCCCAGCATTTT
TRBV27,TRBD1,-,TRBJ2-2,CASQTTGRTGELFF,TGTGCCAGCCAGACGACAGGGCGCACCGGGGAGCTGTTTTTT
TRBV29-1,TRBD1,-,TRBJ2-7,CSVEGTGGPYEQYF,TGCAGCGTTGAAGGGACAGGGGGGCCCTACGAGCAGTACTTC
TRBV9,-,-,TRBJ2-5,CASTDSPVGQETQYF,TGTGCCAGCACCGACAGCCCCGTGGGTCAAGAGACCCAGTACTTC
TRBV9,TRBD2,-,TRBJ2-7,CASSVGLADYEQYF,TGTGCCAGCAGCGTAGGGCTAGCGGACTACGAGCAGTACTTC
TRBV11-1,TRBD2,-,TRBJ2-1,CASRKLAGLAGGPKNEQFF,TGTGCCAGCAGGAAACTAGCGGGACTAGCGGGAGGGCCGAAAAATGAGCAGTTCTTC
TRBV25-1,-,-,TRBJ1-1,CASSESRDTEAFF,TGTGCCAGCAGTGAATCTCGGGACACTGAAGCTTTCTTT
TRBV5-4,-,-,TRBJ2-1,CASSPFAVNNEQFF,TGTGCCAGCAGCCCCTTTGCAGTTAACAATGAGCAGTTCTTC
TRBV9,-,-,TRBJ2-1,CASSVGGEPYNEQFF,TGTGCCAGCAGCGTAGGGGGGGAACCCTACAATGAGCAGTTCTTC
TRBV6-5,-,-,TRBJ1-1,CASSYDEGRYRAFF,TGTGCCAGCAGTTACGACGAGGGGCGATACCGAGCTTTCTTT
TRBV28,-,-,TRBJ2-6,CASSLEAGPRLSGANVLTF,TGTGCCAGCAGTTTGGAAGCAGGGCCACGTCTCTCTGGGGCCAACGTCCTGACTTTC
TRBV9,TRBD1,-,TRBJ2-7,CASSVARQGYEQYF,TGTGCCAGCAGCGTAGCCCGACAGGGCTACGAGCAGTACTTC
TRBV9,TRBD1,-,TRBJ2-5,CASSDRTGLQETQYF,TGTGCCAGCAGCGATCGGACAGGGCTCCAAGAGACCCAGTACTTC
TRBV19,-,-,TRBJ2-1,CASSVAGHSYNEQFF,TGTGCCAGTAGTGTGGCGGGACATTCCTACAATGAGCAGTTCTTC
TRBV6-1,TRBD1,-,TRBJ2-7,CASSELGQGSSYEQYF,TGTGCCAGCAGTGAATTAGGACAGGGGAGCTCCTACGAGCAGTACTTC
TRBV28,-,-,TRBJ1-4,CASSLVAGSPTNEKLFF,TGTGCCAGCAGTTTGGTGGCTGGGAGTCCGACTAATGAAAAACTGTTTTTT
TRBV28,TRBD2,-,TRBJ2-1,CASNTNEAKGSGSHEQFF,TGTGCCAGCAACACCAACGAGGCGAAAGGTAGCGGGAGCCATGAGCAGTTCTTC
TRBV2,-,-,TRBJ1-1,CASSDAVRALLAAFF,TGTGCCAGCAGTGATGCGGTGAGGGCGTTATTGGCAGCTTTCTTT
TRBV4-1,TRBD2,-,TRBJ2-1,CASSPLAGGSYNEQFF,TGCGCCAGCAGCCCCCTAGCGGGAGGGTCCTACAATGAGCAGTTCTTC
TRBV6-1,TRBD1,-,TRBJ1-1,CASNPWTGDFEAFF,TGTGCCAGTAATCCTTGGACAGGGGACTTTGAAGCTTTCTTT
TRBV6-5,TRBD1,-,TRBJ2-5,CASRTRDSGQETQYF,TGTGCCAGCAGGACCCGGGACAGCGGACAAGAGACCCAGTACTTC
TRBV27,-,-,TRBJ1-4,CASSFRGATNEKLFF,TGTGCCAGCAGTTTCAGGGGTGCAACTAATGAAAAACTGTTTTTT
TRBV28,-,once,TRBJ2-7,CASSFQVPPYEQYF,TGTGCCAGCAGTTTTCAGGTACCGCCCTACGAGCAGTACTTC
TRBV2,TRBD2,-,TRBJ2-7,CASSEGAGSSGSFEYEQYF,TGTGCCAGCAGTGAAGGGGCGGGTAGTAGCGGGAGCTTTGAGTACGAGCAGTACTTC
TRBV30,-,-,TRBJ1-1,CAWSSGAGNEAFF,TGTGCCTGGAGTAGCGGGGCGGGTAATGAAGCTTTCTTT
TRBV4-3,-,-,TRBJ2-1,CASSPGASSYNEQFF,TGCGCCAGCAGCCCAGGGGCCAGCTCCTACAATGAGCAGTTCTTC
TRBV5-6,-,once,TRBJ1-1,CASSPASGNTEAFF,TGTGCCAGCAGCCCAGCCTCAGGGAACACTGAAGCTTTCTTT
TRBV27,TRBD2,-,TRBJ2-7,CASSLSAGGGEQYF,TGTGCCAGCAGTTTATCCGCGGGGGGGGGCGAGCAGTACTTC
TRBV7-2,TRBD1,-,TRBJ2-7,CASSLLRTGGREQYF,TGTGCCAGCAGCCTATTGAGGACAGGGGGCCGGGAGCAGTACTTC
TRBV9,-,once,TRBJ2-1,CASSVRGSYNEQFF,TGTGCCAGCAGCGTCAGAGGGTCCTACAATGAGCAGTTCTTC
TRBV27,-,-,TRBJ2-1,CASSLGLGGRQFF,TGTGCCAGCAGCCTAGGGCTAGGTGGACGTCAGTTCTTC